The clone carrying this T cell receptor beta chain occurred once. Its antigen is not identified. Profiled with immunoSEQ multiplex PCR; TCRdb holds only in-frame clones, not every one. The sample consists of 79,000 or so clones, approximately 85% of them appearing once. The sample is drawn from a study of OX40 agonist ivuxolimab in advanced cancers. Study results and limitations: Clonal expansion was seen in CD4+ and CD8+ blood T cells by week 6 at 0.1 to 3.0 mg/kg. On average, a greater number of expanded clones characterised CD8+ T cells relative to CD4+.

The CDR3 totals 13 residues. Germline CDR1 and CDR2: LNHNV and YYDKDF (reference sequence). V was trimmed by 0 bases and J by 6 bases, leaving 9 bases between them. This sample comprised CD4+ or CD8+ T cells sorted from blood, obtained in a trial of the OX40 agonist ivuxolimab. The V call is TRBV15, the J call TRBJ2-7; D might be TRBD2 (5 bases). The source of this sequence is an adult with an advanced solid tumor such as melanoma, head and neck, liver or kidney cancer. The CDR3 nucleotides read TGTGCCACCAGCAGAGATCGGGAAGCCGAGCAGTACTTC. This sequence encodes CATSRDREAEQYF.